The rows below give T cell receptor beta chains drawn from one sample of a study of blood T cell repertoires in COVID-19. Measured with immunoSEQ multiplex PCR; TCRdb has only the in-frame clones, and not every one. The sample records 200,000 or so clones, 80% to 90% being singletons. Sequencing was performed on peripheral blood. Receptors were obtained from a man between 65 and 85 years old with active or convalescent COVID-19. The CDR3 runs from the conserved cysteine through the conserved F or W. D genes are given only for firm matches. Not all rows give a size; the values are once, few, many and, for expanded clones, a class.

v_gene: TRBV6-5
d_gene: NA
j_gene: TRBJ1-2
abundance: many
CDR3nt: TGTGCCAGCAGTTACTCGGGGGGTGGCTACACCTTC
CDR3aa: CASSYSGGGYTF

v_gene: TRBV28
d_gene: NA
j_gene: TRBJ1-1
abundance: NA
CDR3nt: TGTGCCAGCGGGGCTGAGTTAGGCTACAGGTCCGCTGCTTTCTTT
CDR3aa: CASGAELGYRSAAFF

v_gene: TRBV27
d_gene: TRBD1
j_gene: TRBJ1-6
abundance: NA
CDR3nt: TGTGCCAGCAGTTTTACAGGGGGCGCGACCCTCCACTTT
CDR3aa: CASSFTGGATLHF

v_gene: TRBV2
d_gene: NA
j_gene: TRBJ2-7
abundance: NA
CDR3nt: TGTGCCAGCAGTGACGGACTGGAATCCTACGAGCAGTACTTC
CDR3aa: CASSDGLESYEQYF

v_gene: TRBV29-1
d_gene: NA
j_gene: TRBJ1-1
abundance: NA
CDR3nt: TGCAGCGTTAAGGACCACGTCAGGGGAGACACTGAAGCTTTCTTT
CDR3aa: CSVKDHVRGDTEAFF

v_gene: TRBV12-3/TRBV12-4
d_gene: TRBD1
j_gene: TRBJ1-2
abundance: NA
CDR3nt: TGTGCCAGCAGCCGTTATACAGGGGTTGGCTACACCTTC
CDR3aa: CASSRYTGVGYTF

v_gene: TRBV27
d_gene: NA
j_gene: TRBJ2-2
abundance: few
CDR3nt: TGTGCCAGCAGTTTCCAGGGGACGGACACCGGGGAGCTGTTTTTT
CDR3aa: CASSFQGTDTGELFF

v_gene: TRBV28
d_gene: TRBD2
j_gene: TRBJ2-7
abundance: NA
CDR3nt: TGTGCCAGCAGTACTAGCGGGACTTACGAGCAGTACTTC
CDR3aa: CASSTSGTYEQYF

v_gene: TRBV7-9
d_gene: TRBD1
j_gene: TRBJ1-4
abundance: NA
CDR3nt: TGTGCCAGCAGCTCCCGGGACAGACATCAAAACTGGGTTTTT
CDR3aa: CASSSRDRHQNWVF

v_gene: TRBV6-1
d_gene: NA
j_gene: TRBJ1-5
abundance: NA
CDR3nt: TGTGCCAGCAGTGAAACAGGACCTAATCAGCCCCAGCATTTT
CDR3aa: CASSETGPNQPQHF

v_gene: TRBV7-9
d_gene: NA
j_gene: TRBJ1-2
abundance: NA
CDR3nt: TGTGCCAGCAGCCTTGGGGAGGGGAACTATGGCTACACCTTC
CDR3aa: CASSLGEGNYGYTF

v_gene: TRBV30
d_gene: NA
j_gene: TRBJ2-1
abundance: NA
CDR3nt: TGTGCCCGCGGGATGGGGCCAGTGATGTTCTTC
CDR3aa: CARGMGPVMFF

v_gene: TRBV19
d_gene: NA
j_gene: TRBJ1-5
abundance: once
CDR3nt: TGTGCCAGTATGGGTCGAAGGGGATATAGCAATCAGCCCCAGCATTTT
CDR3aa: CASMGRRGYSNQPQHF

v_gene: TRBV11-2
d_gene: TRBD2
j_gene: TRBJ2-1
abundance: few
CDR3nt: TGTGCCAGCAGCTTAGAAGGGCTAGCGGGGGCCCCCTCTCGGTATGAGCAGTTCTTC
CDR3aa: CASSLEGLAGAPSRYEQFF

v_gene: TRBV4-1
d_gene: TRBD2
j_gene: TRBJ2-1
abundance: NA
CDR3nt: TGCGCCAGCAGCCAAGGTCTAGCGGGGTACAATGAGCAGTTCTTC
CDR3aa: CASSQGLAGYNEQFF

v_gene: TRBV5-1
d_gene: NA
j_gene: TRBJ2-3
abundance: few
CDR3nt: TGCGCCAGCAGCTTGGAGTCGGGAACCTGGACAGATACGCAGTATTTT
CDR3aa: CASSLESGTWTDTQYF

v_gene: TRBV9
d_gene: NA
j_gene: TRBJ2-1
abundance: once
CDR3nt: TGTGCCAGCAGCGTAGCTCCAGGCGTAATTAAGGACAATGAGCAGTTCTTC
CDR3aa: CASSVAPGVIKDNEQFF

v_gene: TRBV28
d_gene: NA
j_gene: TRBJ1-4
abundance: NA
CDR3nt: TGTGCCAGTCGTTCCCCGCAGGGATTTTCTAATGAAAAACTGTTTTTT
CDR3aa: CASRSPQGFSNEKLFF

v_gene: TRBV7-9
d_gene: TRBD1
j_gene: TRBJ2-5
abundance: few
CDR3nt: TGTGCCAGCAGCCCAAGGGACAGGGGGTGGCAAGAGACCCAGTACTTC
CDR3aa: CASSPRDRGWQETQYF

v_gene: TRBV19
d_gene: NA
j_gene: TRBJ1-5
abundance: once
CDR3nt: TGTGCCAGTAACCCGACTGACGGAGCCGGACAGCCCCAGCATTTT
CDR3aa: CASNPTDGAGQPQHF

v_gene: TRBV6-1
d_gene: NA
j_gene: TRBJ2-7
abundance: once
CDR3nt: TGTGCCAGCAGTGATCCAAGATGGCCCTACGAGCAGTACTTC
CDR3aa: CASSDPRWPYEQYF

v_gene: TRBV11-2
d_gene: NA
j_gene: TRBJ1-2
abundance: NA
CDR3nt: TGTGCCAGCAGCTTAGGCTGGAAGGGGTATGGCTACACCTTC
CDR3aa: CASSLGWKGYGYTF

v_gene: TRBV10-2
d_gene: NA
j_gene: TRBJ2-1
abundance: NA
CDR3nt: TGCGCCAGCTTCGAGAGCTCCTACAATGAGCAGTTCTTC
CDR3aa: CASFESSYNEQFF

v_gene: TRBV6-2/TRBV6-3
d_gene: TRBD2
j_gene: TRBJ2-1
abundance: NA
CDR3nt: TGTGCCAGCAGTCCCGGACTAGCGGGAGGACTAAATGAGCAGTTCTTC
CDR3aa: CASSPGLAGGLNEQFF

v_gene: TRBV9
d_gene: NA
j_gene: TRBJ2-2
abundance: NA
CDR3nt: TGTGCCAGCAGCGTAGCTACGAACACCGGGGAGCTGTTTTTT
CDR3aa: CASSVATNTGELFF

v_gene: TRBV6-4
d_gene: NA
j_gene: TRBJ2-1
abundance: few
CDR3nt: TGTGCCAGCAGTGACTCTCGGAGATCGGAGCAGTTCTTC
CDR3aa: CASSDSRRSEQFF

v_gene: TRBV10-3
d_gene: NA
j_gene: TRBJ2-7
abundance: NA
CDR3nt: TGTGCCATCAGTGATCGGGGGGCCGAGGAAATGGTCGAGCAGTACTTC
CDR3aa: CAISDRGAEEMVEQYF

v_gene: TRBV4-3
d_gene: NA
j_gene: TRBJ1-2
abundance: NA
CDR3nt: TGCGCCAGCAGCCAAGATCCGCAGGGGTTAAATGGCTACACCTTC
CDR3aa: CASSQDPQGLNGYTF

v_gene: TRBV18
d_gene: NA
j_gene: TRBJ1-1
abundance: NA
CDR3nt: TGTGCCAGCTCACCTCGACAGCAGAACACTGAAGCTTTCTTT
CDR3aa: CASSPRQQNTEAFF

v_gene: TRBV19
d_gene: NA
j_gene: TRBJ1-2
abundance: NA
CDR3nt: TGTGCCAGTAGGTTCGGGTCAAGCGCAGGCTACACCTTC
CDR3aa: CASRFGSSAGYTF

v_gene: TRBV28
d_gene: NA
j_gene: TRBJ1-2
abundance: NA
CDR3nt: TGTGCCAGCACCTCTTTCCCGGACAGTTATGGCTACACCTTC
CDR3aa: CASTSFPDSYGYTF

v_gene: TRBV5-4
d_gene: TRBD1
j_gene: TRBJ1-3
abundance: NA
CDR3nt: TGTGCCAGCAGCTCCTCCAGACAGGGCGGCGGAAACACCATATATTTT
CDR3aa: CASSSSRQGGGNTIYF

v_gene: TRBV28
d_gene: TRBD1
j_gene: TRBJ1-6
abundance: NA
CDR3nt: TGTGCCAGCAGTTTGGGGGACAGGCGGAATTCACCCCTCCACTTT
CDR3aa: CASSLGDRRNSPLHF

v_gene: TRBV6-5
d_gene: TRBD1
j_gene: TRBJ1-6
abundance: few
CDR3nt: TGTGCCAGCAGTTACCGGACAGGGGTTAATTCACCCCTCCACTTT
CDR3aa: CASSYRTGVNSPLHF

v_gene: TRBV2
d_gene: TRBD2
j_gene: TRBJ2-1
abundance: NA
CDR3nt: TGTGCCACCGCGACTAGCCCCTACAATGAGCAGTTCTTC
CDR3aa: CATATSPYNEQFF

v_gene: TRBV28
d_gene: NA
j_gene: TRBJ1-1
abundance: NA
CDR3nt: TGTGCCAGCAGTCTCCTTGGGGGGATGGAAGCTTTCTTT
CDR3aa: CASSLLGGMEAFF

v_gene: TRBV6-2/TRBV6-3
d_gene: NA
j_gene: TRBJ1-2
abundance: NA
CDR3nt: TGTGCCAGCAGCAGAACAGGGAATGGCTACACCTTC
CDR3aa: CASSRTGNGYTF

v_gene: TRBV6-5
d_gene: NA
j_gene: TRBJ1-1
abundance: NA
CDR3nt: TGTGCCAGCATCTGGGACATGAACACTGAAGCTTTCTTT
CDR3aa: CASIWDMNTEAFF

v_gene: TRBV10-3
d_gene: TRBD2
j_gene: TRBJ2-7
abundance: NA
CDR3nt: TGTGCCATCAGTGGGATCGAGGTTGCGGGAGAATACGAGCAGTACTTC
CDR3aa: CAISGIEVAGEYEQYF

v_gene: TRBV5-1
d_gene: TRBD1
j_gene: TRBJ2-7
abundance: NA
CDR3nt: TGCGCCAGCAGCTTGCGGGACAGGGGTTCCTACGAGCAGTACTTC
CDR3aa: CASSLRDRGSYEQYF

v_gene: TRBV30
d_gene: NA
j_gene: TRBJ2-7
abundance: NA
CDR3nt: TGTGCCTCCCTTCGAGGCTACGAGCAGTACTTC
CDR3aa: CASLRGYEQYF